These 14 T cell receptor beta chains originate from one sample sequenced in a study of cytomegalovirus exposure and HLA in healthy donors. Primers: 60 Vbeta forward and 13 Jbeta reverse. Assay: immunoSEQ multiplex PCR; the TCRdb copy retains only in-frame clones and omits some. The sample yields 150,000 to 200,000 clones, roughly 77% seen once. The sample was PBMCs. The receptors were sampled from a woman in her 30s in good health and CMV-seropositive.

The chain recombines TRBV6-5 with TRBJ1-3; D remains unclear. The CDR3 length is 15 residues. Trimming took off 4 bases at V and 2 bases at J, with 12 bases between the two ends. The V gene's germline CDR1 is MNHEY and CDR2 SVGAGI. The CDR3 DNA reads as TGTGCCAGCAGTTTCGATGGAGGCACTGGAAACACCATATATTTT. It yields the protein CASSFDGGTGNTIYF.

The rearrangement joins TRBV27 to TRBJ1-2, with 7 positions matching TRBD1. Trimming removed 6 bases from V and 1 base from J; junction bases left unmatched: 8. The germline V gene has CDR1 MNHEY and CDR2 SMNVEV (reference sequence). This CDR3 is 15 amino acids long. The CDR3 loop reads CASSRTGGVNYGYTF. DNA for the CDR3: TGTGCCAGCAGCCGGACAGGCGGTGTTAACTATGGCTACACCTTC.

The gene calls are TRBV7-2 and TRBJ2-3; unclear D gene. The V gene lost 5 bases and the J gene lost 6 bases, with 18 bases spanning the gap. Germline loops: CDR1 SGHTA, CDR2 FQGNSA. This CDR3 spans 15 amino acids. CDR3 amino acids: CASSGPLVLWDTQYF. As DNA, the CDR3 is TGTGCCAGCAGCGGCCCATTGGTCTTATGGGATACGCAGTATTTT.

The CDR3 sequence: CASSTLAGVGEQYF. The CDR3, as DNA: TGTGCCAGCAGTACCCTAGCGGGGGTTGGAGAGCAGTACTTC. J is TRBJ2-7 and V is TRBV25-1; 10 bases agree with TRBD2. V was pared by 5 bases and J by 7 bases, with 8 bases of the junction left unmatched. CDR1 MGHDK and CDR2 SYGVNS come from the germline V gene. The CDR3 spans 14 residues.

V gene TRBV5-1 combines with J gene TRBJ2-7; no reliable D call. The ends were cut back, 3 bases at V and 4 bases at J, with 5 bases in the middle. The CDR3 has 11 amino acids. Looked up from germline, CDR1 is SGHRS and CDR2 is YFSETQ. The DNA of the CDR3 is TGCGCCAGCAGCTCTTTGTACGAGCAGTACTTC. Amino acids: CASSSLYEQYF.

This sequence joins TRBV18 and TRBJ1-6; a weak D match, TRBD1 (6 bases). This CDR3 contains 15 residues. The V gene's germline CDR1 is KGHSH and CDR2 LQKENI. Trimming pared 2 bases from V and 6 bases from J, leaving 11 bases between. The CDR3 coding sequence is TGTGCCAGCTCACCAGGCAGGGGTAGTAATTCACCCCTCCACTTT. Protein product: CASSPGRGSNSPLHF.

The chain employs TRBV7-2 and TRBJ2-3; D not certain. This CDR3 contains 15 residues. Germline CDR1 SGHTA, CDR2 FQGNSA. The ends were cut back, 1 base at V and 3 bases at J, with 11 bases in the middle. CDR3 protein: CASSLVGFRTDTQYF. CDR3 DNA: TGTGCCAGCAGCTTAGTAGGATTCAGGACAGATACGCAGTATTTT.

This clone was seen a handful of times. CDR3 protein: CASTLNEKLFF. The CDR3 bases are TGTGCCAGCACCCTTAATGAAAAACTGTTTTTT. The V and J genes are TRBV6-6 and TRBJ1-4, with D uncertain. From germline, CDR1 is MNHNY and CDR2 SVGAGI (reference sequence). With 7 bases removed from V and 4 bases from J, the gap between germline ends came to 4 bases. This CDR3 region has 11 residues.

This chain uses TRBV4-3 with TRBJ1-3, with D perhaps matching TRBD1 (6 bases). The V gene's germline CDR1 is LGHNA and CDR2 YSLEER. CDR3 length: 16 amino acids. The V and J ends lost 2 bases and 2 bases respectively, with 13 bases between them. This CDR3 reads CASSQNRVGPGNTIYF. The CDR3 DNA is TGCGCCAGCAGCCAAAACAGGGTTGGACCTGGAAACACCATATATTTT.

This clone was counted between two and nine times. The gene calls are TRBV19 and TRBJ2-5; TRBD2 is a possible D gene (5 bases). V was pared by 3 bases and J by 7 bases, with 15 bases between. This CDR3 has 14 amino acids. Germline lookup yields CDR1 LNHDA and CDR2 SQIVND (reference sequence). CDR3 region: CASSMRQPGRTQYF. The CDR3 bases are TGTGCCAGTAGTATGCGGCAGCCGGGGAGGACCCAGTACTTC.

This clone was observed a single time. The chain employs TRBV6-5 and TRBJ1-4, with TRBD1 identical over 10 bases. The V gene end was trimmed by 4 bases and the J gene end by 7 bases; junction bases not matched to a gene: 3. The CDR3 is 14 amino acids. Germline V gives CDR1 MNHEY, CDR2 SVGAGI. The CDR3 is CASSSTGGSEKLFF. DNA of the CDR3: TGTGCCAGCAGTTCGACAGGGGGCAGTGAAAAACTGTTTTTT.

The sample holds a few counts of this clone. The V gene is TRBV7-7, the J gene TRBJ2-1; TRBD1 might be the D (5 bases). Trimming removed 5 bases at V and 2 bases at J, with 10 bases between. The CDR3 loop spans 14 amino acids. The germline gives CDR1 SSHAT, CDR2 FNYEAQ (reference sequence). The CDR3 nucleotides read TGTGCCAGCAGCCTAGGGGCTGCCTACAATGAGCAGTTCTTC. Its protein is CASSLGAAYNEQFF.

The V gene is TRBV28, the J gene TRBJ1-5; 9 nucleotides match TRBD1. The V gene's germline CDR1 is MDHEN and CDR2 SYDVKM. The CDR3 totals 15 residues. The J segment lost 6 bases and the V segment lost 6 bases, leaving 9 bases of the junction unmatched. CDR3 in DNA: TGTGCCAGCAGGCCCGGGACAGGGTTGGGTCAGCCCCAGCATTTT. Translation gives CASRPGTGLGQPQHF.

The chain employs TRBV7-2 and TRBJ2-7; D remains unclear. This CDR3 is 16 amino acids long. Germline V lookup: CDR1 SGHTA, CDR2 FQGNSA. V lost 6 bases to trimming and J lost 7 bases, with 25 bases between them. DNA of the CDR3: TGTGCCAGCAGGTCCAGGTGGTCCCCTCCTACTGGGGAGCAGTACTTC. Its translation is CASRSRWSPPTGEQYF.